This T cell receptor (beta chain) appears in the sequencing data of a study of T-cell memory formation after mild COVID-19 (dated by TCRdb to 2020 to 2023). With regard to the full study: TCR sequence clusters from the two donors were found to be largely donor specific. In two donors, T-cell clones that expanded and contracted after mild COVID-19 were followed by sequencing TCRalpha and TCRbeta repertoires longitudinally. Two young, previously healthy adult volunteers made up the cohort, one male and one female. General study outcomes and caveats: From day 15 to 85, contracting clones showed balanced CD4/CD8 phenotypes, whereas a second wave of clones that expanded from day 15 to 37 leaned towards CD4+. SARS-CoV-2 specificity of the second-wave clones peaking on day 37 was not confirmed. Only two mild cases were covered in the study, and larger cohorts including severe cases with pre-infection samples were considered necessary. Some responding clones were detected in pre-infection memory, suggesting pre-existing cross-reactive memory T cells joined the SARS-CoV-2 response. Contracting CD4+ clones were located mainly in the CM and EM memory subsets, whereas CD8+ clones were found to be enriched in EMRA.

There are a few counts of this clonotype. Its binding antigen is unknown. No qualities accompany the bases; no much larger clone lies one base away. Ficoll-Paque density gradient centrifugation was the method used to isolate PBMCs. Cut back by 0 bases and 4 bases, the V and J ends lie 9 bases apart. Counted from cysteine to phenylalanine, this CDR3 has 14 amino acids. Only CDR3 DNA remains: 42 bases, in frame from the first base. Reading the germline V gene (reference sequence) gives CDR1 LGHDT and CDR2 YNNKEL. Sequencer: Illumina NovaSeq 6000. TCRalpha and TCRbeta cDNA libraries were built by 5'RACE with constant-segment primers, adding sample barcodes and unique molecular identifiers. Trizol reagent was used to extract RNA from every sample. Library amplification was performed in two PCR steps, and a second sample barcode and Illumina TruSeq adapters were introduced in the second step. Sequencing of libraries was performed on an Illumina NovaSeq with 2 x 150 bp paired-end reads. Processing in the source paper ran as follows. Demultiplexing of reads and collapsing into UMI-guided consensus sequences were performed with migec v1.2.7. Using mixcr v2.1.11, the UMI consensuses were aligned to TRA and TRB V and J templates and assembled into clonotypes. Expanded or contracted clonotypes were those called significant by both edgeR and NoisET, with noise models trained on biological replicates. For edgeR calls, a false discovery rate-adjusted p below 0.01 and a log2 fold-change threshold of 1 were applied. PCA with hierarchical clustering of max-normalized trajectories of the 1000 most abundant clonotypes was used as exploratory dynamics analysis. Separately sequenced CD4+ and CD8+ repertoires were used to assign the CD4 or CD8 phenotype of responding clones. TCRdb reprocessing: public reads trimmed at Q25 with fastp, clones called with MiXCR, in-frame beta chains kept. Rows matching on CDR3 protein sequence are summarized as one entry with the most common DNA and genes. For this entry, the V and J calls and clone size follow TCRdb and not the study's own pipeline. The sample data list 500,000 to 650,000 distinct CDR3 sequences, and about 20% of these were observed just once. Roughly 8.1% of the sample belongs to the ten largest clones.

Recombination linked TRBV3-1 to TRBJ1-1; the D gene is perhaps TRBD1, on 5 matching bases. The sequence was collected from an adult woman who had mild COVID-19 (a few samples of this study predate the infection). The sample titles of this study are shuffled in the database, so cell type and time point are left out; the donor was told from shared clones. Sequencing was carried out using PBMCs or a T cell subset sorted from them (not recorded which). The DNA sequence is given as TGTGCCAGCAGCCAAGAGACGGGGGTCACTGAAGCTTTCTTT. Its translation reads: CASSQETGVTEAFF.